The clone carrying this T cell receptor beta chain was detected ten times or more. Its target is unknown. This sample stems from a study of response to subunit inactivated influenza vaccine. Overall study results and limits: A suggestion made by the authors is that each seasonal influenza vaccination recruits few new T cells.

The V gene's germline CDR1 is SGHDT and CDR2 YYEEEE. The CDR3 is 14 amino acids. V lost 3 bases and J lost 6; bases outside the gene matches: 5. One entry per CDR3 protein, called by TCRdb with MiXCR from the RT-PCR reads. The sample records about 480,000 distinct CDR3 sequences, over 10% being singletons. The chain employs TRBV5-6 and TRBJ1-1; TRBD1 agrees at 10 bases. This sequence was found in a man aged 50 to 59 who received an inactivated influenza vaccine. The source material was PBMCs from blood, sampled roughly 45 days after vaccination. CDR3 nucleotides: TGTGCCAGCAGCTGGGGGACAGGGGAAGCTGAAGCTTTCTTT. Residues: CASSWGTGEAEAFF.